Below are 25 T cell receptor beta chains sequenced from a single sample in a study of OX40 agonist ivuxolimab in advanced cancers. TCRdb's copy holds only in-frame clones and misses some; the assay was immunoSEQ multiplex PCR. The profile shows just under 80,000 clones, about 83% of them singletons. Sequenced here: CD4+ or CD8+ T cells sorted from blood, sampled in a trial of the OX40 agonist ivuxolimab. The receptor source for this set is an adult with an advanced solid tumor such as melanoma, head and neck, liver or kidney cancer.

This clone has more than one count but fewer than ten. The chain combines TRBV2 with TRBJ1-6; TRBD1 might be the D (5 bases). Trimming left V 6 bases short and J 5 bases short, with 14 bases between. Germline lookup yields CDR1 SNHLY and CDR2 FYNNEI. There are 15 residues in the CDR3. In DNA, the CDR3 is TGTGCCAGCAGGCTAGGGGTGCCTAATAATTCACCCCTCCACTTT. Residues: CASRLGVPNNSPLHF.

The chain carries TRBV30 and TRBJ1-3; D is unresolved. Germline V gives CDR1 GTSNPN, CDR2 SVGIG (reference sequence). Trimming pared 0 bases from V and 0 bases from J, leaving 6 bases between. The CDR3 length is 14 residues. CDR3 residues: CAWSVGVSGNTIYF. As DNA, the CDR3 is TGTGCCTGGAGTGTAGGTGTCTCTGGAAACACCATATATTTT. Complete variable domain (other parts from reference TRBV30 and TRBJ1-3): SQTIHQWPATLVQPVGSPLSLECTVEGTSNPNLYWYRQAAGRGLQLLFYSVGIGQISSEVPQNLSASRPQDRQFILSSKKLLLSDSGFYLCAWSVGVSGNTIYFGEGSWLTVV.

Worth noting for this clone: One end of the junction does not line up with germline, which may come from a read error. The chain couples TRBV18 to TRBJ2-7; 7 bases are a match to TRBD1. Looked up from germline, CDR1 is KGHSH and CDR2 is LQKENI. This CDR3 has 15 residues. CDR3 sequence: CASSPPTGLNYAQYF. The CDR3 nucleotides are TGTGCCAGCTCACCTCCGACAGGGCTCAACTACGCGCAGTACTTC.

The CDR3 DNA reads TGCGCCAGCAGTGCGACTAGCGGACCTCAAGAGACCCAGTACTTC. It specifies CASSATSGPQETQYF. V is TRBV10-1 and J is TRBJ2-5; 9 bases are a match to TRBD2. The CDR3 contains 15 residues. Trimming cost V 4 bases and J 2 bases; bases outside gene matches: 5. Germline V gene lookup returns CDR1 WNHNN and CDR2 SYGVQD (reference sequence).

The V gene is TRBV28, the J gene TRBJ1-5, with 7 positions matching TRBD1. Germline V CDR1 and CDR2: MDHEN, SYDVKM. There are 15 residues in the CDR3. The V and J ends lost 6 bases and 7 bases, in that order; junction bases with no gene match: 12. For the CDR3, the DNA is TGTGCCAGCAGCATGGACGACAGGGATCAGCAGCCCCAGCATTTT. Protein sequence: CASSMDDRDQQPQHF.

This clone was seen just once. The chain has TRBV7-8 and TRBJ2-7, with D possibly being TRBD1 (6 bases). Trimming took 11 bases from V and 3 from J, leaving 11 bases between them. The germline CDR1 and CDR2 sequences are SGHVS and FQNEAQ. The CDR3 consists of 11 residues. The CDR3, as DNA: TGTGCCGTTTCAGGGGTCTACGAGCAGTACTTC. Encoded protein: CAVSGVYEQYF.

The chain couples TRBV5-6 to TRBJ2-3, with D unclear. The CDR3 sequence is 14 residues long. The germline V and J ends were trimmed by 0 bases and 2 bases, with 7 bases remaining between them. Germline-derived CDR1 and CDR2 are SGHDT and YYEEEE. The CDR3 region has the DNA TGTGCCAGCAGCTTGGGAATGATCACAGATACGCAGTATTTT. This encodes CASSLGMITDTQYF.

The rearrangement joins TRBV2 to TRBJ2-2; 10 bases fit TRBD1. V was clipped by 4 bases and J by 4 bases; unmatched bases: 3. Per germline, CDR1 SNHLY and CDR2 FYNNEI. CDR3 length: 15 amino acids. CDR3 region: CASSGRTGGTGELFF. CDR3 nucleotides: TGTGCCAGCAGTGGTAGGACAGGGGGCACCGGGGAGCTGTTTTTT.

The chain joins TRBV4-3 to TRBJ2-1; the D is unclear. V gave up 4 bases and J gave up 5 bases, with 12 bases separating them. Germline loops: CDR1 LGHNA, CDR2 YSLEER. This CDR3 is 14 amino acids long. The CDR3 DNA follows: TGCGCCAGCAGCCCGCGGACGGATCACAATGAGCAGTTCTTC. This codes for CASSPRTDHNEQFF.

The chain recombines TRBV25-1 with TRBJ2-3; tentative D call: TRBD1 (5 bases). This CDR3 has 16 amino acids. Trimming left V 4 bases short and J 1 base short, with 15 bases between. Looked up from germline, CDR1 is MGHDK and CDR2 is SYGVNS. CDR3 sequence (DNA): TGTGCCAGCAGTGGGCGAGGCGGACAAGGCACAGATACGCAGTATTTT. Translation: CASSGRGGQGTDTQYF. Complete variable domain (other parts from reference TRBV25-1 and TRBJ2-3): EADIYQTPRYLVIGTGKKITLECSQTMGHDKMYWYQQDPGMELHLIHYSYGVNSTEKGDLSSESTVSRIRTEHFPLTLESARPSHTSQYLCASSGRGGQGTDTQYFGPGTRLTVL.

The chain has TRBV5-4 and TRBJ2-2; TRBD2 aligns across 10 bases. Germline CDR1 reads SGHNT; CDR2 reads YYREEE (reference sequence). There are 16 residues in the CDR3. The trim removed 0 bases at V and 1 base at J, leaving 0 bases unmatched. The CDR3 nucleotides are TGTGCCAGCAGCTTGGGGACTAGCGGGAACACCGGGGAGCTGTTTTTT. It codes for CASSLGTSGNTGELFF.

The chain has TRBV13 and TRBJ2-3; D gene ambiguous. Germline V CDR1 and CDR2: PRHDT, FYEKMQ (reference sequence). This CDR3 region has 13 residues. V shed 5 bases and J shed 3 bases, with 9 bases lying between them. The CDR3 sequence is CASSPKATDTQYF. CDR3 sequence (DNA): TGTGCCAGCAGCCCCAAAGCAACAGATACGCAGTATTTT. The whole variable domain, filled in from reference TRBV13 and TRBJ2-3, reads AAGVIQSPRHLIKEKRETATLKCYPIPRHDTVYWYQQGPGQDPQFLISFYEKMQSDKGSIPDRFSAQQFSDYHSELNMSSLELGDSALYFCASSPKATDTQYFGPGTRLTVL.

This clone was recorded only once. The CDR3 loop is CASSLKLLAGSVIQYF. In nucleotides, the CDR3 is TGTGCCAGCAGCTTAAAGCTACTAGCGGGCTCAGTCATTCAGTACTTC. V usage is TRBV7-2 and J usage is TRBJ2-4; 9 nucleotides agree with TRBD2. Germline loops: CDR1 SGHTA, CDR2 FQGNSA. The CDR3 contains 16 residues. V lost 2 bases and J lost 9; bases outside the gene matches: 11. The full variable domain, with the rest looked up from reference TRBV7-2 and TRBJ2-4, is GAGVSQSPSNKVTEKGKDVELRCDPISGHTALYWYRQSLGQGLEFLIYFQGNSAPDKSGLPSDRFSAERTGGSVSTLTIQRTQQEDSAVYLCASSLKLLAGSVIQYFGAGTRLSVL.

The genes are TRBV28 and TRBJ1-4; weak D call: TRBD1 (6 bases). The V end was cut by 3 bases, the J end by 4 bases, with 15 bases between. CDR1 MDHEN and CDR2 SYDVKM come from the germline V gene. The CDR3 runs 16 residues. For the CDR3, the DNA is TGTGCCAGCAGTTTCATTGGGACAAGCCTTAATGAAAAACTGTTTTTT. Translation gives CASSFIGTSLNEKLFF.

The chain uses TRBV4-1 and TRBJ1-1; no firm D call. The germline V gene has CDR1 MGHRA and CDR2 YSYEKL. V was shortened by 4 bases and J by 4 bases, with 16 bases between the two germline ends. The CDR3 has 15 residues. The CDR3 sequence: CASSRLIGGGTEAFF. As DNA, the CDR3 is TGCGCCAGCAGCCGGCTGATCGGAGGAGGCACTGAAGCTTTCTTT.

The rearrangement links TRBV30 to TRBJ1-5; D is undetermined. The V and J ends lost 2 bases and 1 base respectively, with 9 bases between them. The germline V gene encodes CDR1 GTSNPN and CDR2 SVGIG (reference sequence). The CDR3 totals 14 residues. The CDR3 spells CAWSREGSNQPQHF. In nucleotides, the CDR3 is TGTGCCTGGAGTAGGGAGGGAAGCAATCAGCCCCAGCATTTT.

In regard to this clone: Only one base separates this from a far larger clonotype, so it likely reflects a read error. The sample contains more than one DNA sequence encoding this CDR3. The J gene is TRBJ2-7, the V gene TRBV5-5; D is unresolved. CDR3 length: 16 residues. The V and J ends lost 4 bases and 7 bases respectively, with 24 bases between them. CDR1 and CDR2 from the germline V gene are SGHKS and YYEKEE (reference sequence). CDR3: CASSQESALERSEQYF. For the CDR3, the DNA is TGTGCCAGCAGCCAAGAATCGGCCCTCGAACGGTCTGAGCAGTACTTC.

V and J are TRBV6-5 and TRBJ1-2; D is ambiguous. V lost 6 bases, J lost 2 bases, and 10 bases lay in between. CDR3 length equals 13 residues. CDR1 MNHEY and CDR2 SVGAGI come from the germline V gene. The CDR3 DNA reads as TGTGCCAGCAGCCCGGTTGGAAACTATGGCTACACCTTC. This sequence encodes CASSPVGNYGYTF.

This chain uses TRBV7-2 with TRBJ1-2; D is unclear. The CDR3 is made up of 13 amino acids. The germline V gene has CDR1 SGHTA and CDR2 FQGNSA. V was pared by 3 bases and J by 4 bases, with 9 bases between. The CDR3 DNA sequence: TGTGCCAGCAGCTTGGAGCTACCCTATGGCTACACCTTC. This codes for CASSLELPYGYTF. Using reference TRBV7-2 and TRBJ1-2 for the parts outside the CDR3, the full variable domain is GAGVSQSPSNKVTEKGKDVELRCDPISGHTALYWYRQSLGQGLEFLIYFQGNSAPDKSGLPSDRFSAERTGGSVSTLTIQRTQQEDSAVYLCASSLELPYGYTFGSGTRLTVV.

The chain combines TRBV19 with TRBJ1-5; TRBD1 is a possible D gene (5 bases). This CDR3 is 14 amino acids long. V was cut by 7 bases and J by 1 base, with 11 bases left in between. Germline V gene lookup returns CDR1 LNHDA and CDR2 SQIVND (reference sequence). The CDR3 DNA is TGTGCCAGTATGGAGGGGAACAGCAATCAGCCCCAGCATTTT. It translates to CASMEGNSNQPQHF. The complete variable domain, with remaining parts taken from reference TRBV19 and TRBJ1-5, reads DGGITQSPKYLFRKEGQNVTLSCEQNLNHDAMYWYRQDPGQGLRLIYYSQIVNDFQKGDIAEGYSVSREKKESFPLTVTSAQKNPTAFYLCASMEGNSNQPQHFGDGTRLSIL.

The DNA of the CDR3 is TGTGCCAGTAGTAAACGGGGGGGACAGGCGTATTATAGCAATCAGCCCCAGCATTTT. This encodes CASSKRGGQAYYSNQPQHF. This chain connects TRBV19 to TRBJ1-5; 8 bases map to TRBD1. The CDR3 extends over 19 amino acids. CDR1 and CDR2 (germline): LNHDA, SQIVND (reference sequence). Trimming took 4 bases from V and 0 from J; bases not matched to a gene: 14.

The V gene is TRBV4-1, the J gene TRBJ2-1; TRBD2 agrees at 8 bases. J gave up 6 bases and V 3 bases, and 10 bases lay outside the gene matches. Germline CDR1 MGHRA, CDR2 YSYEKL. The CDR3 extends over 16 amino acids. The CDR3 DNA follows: TGCGCCAGCAGCCATCCAGGGACTAGGGTTTCCAATGAGCAGTTCTTC. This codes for CASSHPGTRVSNEQFF.

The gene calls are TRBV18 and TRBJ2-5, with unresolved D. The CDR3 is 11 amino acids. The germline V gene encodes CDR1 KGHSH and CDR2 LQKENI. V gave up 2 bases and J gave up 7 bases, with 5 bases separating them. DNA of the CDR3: TGTGCCAGCTCACCAGTTGGGACCCAGTACTTC. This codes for CASSPVGTQYF.

The CDR3 region has the DNA TGTGCCAGCAGCCGTCGGACTAGCGGTTACAATGAGCAGTTCTTC. It specifies CASSRRTSGYNEQFF. The rearrangement links TRBV7-2 to TRBJ2-1; 10 bases match TRBD2. CDR1 and CDR2 from the germline V gene are SGHTA and FQGNSA. The trim removed 5 bases at V and 4 bases at J, leaving 5 bases unmatched. This CDR3 has 15 amino acids. Filled out from reference TRBV7-2 and TRBJ2-1, the complete variable domain reads GAGVSQSPSNKVTEKGKDVELRCDPISGHTALYWYRQSLGQGLEFLIYFQGNSAPDKSGLPSDRFSAERTGGSVSTLTIQRTQQEDSAVYLCASSRRTSGYNEQFFGPGTRLTVL.

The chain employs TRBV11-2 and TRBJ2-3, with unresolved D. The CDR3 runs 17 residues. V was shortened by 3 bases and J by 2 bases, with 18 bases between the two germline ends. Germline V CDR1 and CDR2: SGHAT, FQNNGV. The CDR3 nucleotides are TGTGCCAGCAGCTTGCCCCGACCCCCCCGGCCCACAGATACGCAGTATTTT. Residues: CASSLPRPPRPTDTQYF.